This is a list of T cell receptor beta chains from one sample in a study of regulatory T cells in long-lasting Graves disease. TCRdb fed the multiplex PCR reads into MiXCR, producing one record per CDR3 protein. The table lists 250,000 to 400,000 distinct CDR3 sequences, approximately 20% of them singletons, with more than 35% in the top ten. The material was peripheral blood mononuclear cells (PBMCs), obtained at new diagnosis, from a patient treated with antithyroid drugs. Every receptor here comes from a female donor with Graves disease. Each CDR3 is given with its conserved first and last residue. The D gene is left open where the match is weak. Not every row has a clone size; where given, it reads once, few, many or a size class.

cdr3_nt cdr3_aa clone_size d_call j_call v_call
TGCGCCAGCAGCTTGGTCGTAGCGGGAATGGATACGCAGTATTTT CASSLVVAGMDTQYF - TRBD2 TRBJ2-3 TRBV5-1
TGTGCCAGCAGTTACTCGTCAAGGGGCCCCTACAATGAGCAGTTCTTC CASSYSSRGPYNEQFF many - TRBJ2-1 TRBV6-5
TGTGCCAGCAGTTGGACAGGCCATAGCAATCAGCCCCAGCATTTT CASSWTGHSNQPQHF many TRBD1 TRBJ1-5 TRBV12-3/TRBV12-4
TGTGCCAGTAGTATAGGGGACAGCTTGGGCTACGAGCAGTACTTC CASSIGDSLGYEQYF - TRBD1 TRBJ2-7 TRBV19
TGTGCCACCAGCAGAGATCGGGGCCCAGAGACCCAGTACTTC CATSRDRGPETQYF - - TRBJ2-5 TRBV15
TGTGCCAGCAAGGCCCTCGGGGCCTTTAACTATGGCTACACCTTC CASKALGAFNYGYTF - - TRBJ1-2 TRBV27
TGTGCCAGCGTACGGGGACAGCCAGGGGCAAGACCAAAAGAGACCCAGTACTTC CASVRGQPGARPKETQYF many TRBD1 TRBJ2-5 TRBV2
TGCGCCAGCAGAAAGAGGGGGCAAACTAATGAAAAACTGTTTTTT CASRKRGQTNEKLFF many TRBD1 TRBJ1-4 TRBV10-2
TGTGCCAGCAATAGGGGCAGAAATTCACCCCTCCACTTT CASNRGRNSPLHF many - TRBJ1-6 TRBV6-1
TGTGCCAGCAGTGAGCAGGGGGCCCAAGAGACCCAGTACTTC CASSEQGAQETQYF few TRBD1 TRBJ2-5 TRBV12-3/TRBV12-4
TGTGCCAGCAGCTTAAATGGCGGGATGCGAACAGATACGCAGTATTTT CASSLNGGMRTDTQYF many - TRBJ2-3 TRBV7-3
TGTGCCAGCTCACCAAGACTAGCGGGATACGCGAACACCGGGGAGCTGTTTTTT CASSPRLAGYANTGELFF - TRBD2 TRBJ2-2 TRBV18
TGCGCCAGCAGCCAAGACTTCCTAAATGAGCAGTTCTTC CASSQDFLNEQFF - - TRBJ2-1 TRBV4-1
TGTGCCAGCAGGGGCCAGAACACTGAAGCTTTCTTT CASRGQNTEAFF many - TRBJ1-1 TRBV2
TGTGCCACCAGCAGAGATCGGGACAGGGGTGAAAAACTGTTTTTT CATSRDRDRGEKLFF many TRBD1 TRBJ1-4 TRBV15
TGTGCCAGCAGCGTCGGCTCTAGCGACTACAATGAGCAGTTCTTC CASSVGSSDYNEQFF few - TRBJ2-1 TRBV9
TGTGCCAGCAGCCTAGGGACAGGGGCGGGTTACGAGCAGTACTTC CASSLGTGAGYEQYF few TRBD1 TRBJ2-7 TRBV3-1